This TCR beta chain was captured in a study of blood T cell repertoires in COVID-19. About the research overall: From T cells, B-cell-depleted T cells, or PBMCs came the material, which was cDNA or gDNA.

Trimming pared 3 bases from V and 3 bases from J, leaving 21 bases between. The CDR3 totals 17 residues. The germline gives CDR1 MNHEY, CDR2 SMNVEV (reference sequence). Residents of around 24 US areas, aged roughly 18 to 89 years, made up the participants. In the authors' workflow: Estimated nucleated cell counts came from reference gene primer amplification. TCRdb's copy holds only in-frame clones and misses some; the assay was immunoSEQ multiplex PCR. The V and J calls and clone size come from that table; D and trimming were worked out from the DNA. The sample holds roughly 300,000 clones; 80% to 95% are singletons and the top ten take under 20%.

This TCR came from a woman aged 25-40 years who had recovered from COVID-19. J is TRBJ2-7 and V is TRBV27; TRBD2 is a possible D gene (6 bases). Source material: PBMCs or T cells enriched from blood (not recorded which). The CDR3 spells CASSFTRAPLDYYEQYF. Written as DNA, the CDR3 is TGTGCCAGCAGTTTCACTAGAGCCCCTTTGGACTACTACGAGCAGTACTTC.